The 24 T cell receptor beta chains in this list originate from one sample, sequenced in a study of HIV-infected patients and healthy controls. 500 ng RNA was reverse transcribed with alpha and beta constant-region primers. Separate chain-specific third strand synthesis with multiplexing indices produced the alpha and beta libraries. TCRdb redid the calling of the 5' RACE reads with MiXCR, one entry per CDR3 protein. The sample contains around 10,000 distinct CDR3 sequences, less than 9.5% of which appear only once. All unsorted peripheral T cells were captured because whole blood was used without fractionation. Sequenced material: blood, taken before antiretroviral therapy. The source of these receptors is an adult with HIV infection.

This clonotype was recorded at least ten times. The rearrangement links TRBV6-2 or TRBV6-3 to TRBJ2-4; no reliable D call. The CDR3 has 12 amino acids. The V end was cut by 0 bases, the J end by 11 bases, with 8 bases between. Germline V CDR1 and CDR2: MNHEY, SVGEGT. As DNA, the CDR3 is TGTGCCAGCAGTTACTCGAATAGGCTTCAGTACTTC. Translation gives CASSYSNRLQYF.

This clonotype was seen repeatedly, ten times or more. The chain employs TRBV20-1 and TRBJ2-2; 9 bases line up with TRBD2. The germline V gene encodes CDR1 DFQATT and CDR2 SNEGSKA (reference sequence). Losses at the gene ends were 6 bases for V and 2 bases for J; bases not matched to a gene: 7. The CDR3 runs 15 residues. The CDR3 is CSAEASGVNTGELFF. The DNA of the CDR3 is TGCAGTGCAGAGGCTAGCGGGGTAAACACCGGGGAGCTGTTTTTT.

This clonotype was recorded a few times. V usage is TRBV28 and J usage is TRBJ2-1, with 10 bases lining up with TRBD2. This CDR3 spans 17 amino acids. From germline, CDR1 is MDHEN and CDR2 SYDVKM. V lost 2 bases and J lost 6; bases outside the gene matches: 10. The CDR3 sequence: CASSLPLAGFTRNEQFF. CDR3 nucleotides: TGTGCCAGCAGTTTACCACTAGCGGGGTTTACTCGCAATGAGCAGTTCTTC.

This clonotype was recorded at least ten times. V and J are TRBV5-4 and TRBJ2-2; D not certain. V lost 3 bases to trimming and J lost 6 bases, with 6 bases between them. This CDR3 is built from 12 residues. CDR1 and CDR2 from the germline V gene are SGHNT and YYREEE (reference sequence). The DNA for the CDR3 is TGTGCCAGCAGCTCGGTCGCCGGGGAGCTGTTTTTT. It codes for CASSSVAGELFF.

This clonotype was detected many times. This chain links TRBV12-3 or TRBV12-4 with TRBJ2-3, with 9 bases identical to TRBD1. V shed 11 bases and J 1 base; nucleotides not matched to a gene: 13. The CDR3 covers 16 residues. In nucleotides, the CDR3 is TGTGCCTCCACGCAACAGGGGGCTTTTGGCACAGATACGCAGTATTTT. Amino acid sequence: CASTQQGAFGTDTQYF.

At least ten counts were recorded for this clonotype. This chain joins TRBV19 and TRBJ2-5, with D tentatively TRBD2 (5 bases). CDR1 is LNHDA and CDR2 is SQIVND in the germline V gene (reference sequence). The CDR3 is made up of 13 amino acids. The V end lost 5 bases, the J end lost 9 bases, and 16 bases lay between the germline ends. The CDR3 reads CASSPSSQEPQYF. The DNA of the CDR3 is TGTGCCAGTAGTCCTTCTAGCCAGGAACCCCAGTACTTC.

This clonotype was observed at least ten times. V usage is TRBV2 and J usage is TRBJ2-3, with D unresolved. The CDR3 runs to 13 residues. Germline CDR1 SNHLY, CDR2 FYNNEI. V lost 2 bases and J 1 base, leaving 4 bases between the germline ends. The CDR3 DNA is TGTGCCAGCAGTGAATGGCGCACAGATACGCAGTATTTT. This gives the protein CASSEWRTDTQYF. Complete variable domain (other parts from reference TRBV2 and TRBJ2-3): EPEVTQTPSHQVTQMGQEVILRCVPISNHLYFYWYRQILGQKVEFLVSFYNNEISEKSEIFDDQFSVERPDGSNFTLKIRSTKLEDSAMYFCASSEWRTDTQYFGPGTRLTVL.

This clonotype has ten or more counts. V is TRBV4-3 and J is TRBJ2-3; D is possibly TRBD1 or TRBD2 (6 bases each). Deletions cut 2 bases from V and 6 bases from J, with 12 bases between. CDR3 size: 14 residues. Germline V gives CDR1 LGHNA, CDR2 YSLEER. The CDR3 region is CASSQQGSGDTQYF. CDR3 in DNA: TGCGCCAGCAGCCAACAGGGGAGCGGGGATACGCAGTATTTT.

This clonotype has just a few counts. This sequence joins TRBV4-1 and TRBJ1-1; D is ambiguous. The CDR3 covers 13 residues. CDR1 is MGHRA and CDR2 is YSYEKL in the germline V gene. Trimming shortened V by 4 bases and J by 3 bases, and 9 bases separated the two germline ends. The CDR3 region has the DNA TGCGCCAGCAGCCCCCGAAGAGACACTGAAGCTTTCTTT. Protein sequence: CASSPRRDTEAFF.

In this sample, this clonotype turned up many times. This chain joins TRBV20-1 and TRBJ1-5; 8 bases fit TRBD1. The germline CDR1 and CDR2 sequences are DFQATT and SNEGSKA (reference sequence). V lost 3 bases, J lost 2 bases, and 12 bases stayed unmatched. The CDR3 contains 17 residues. CDR3 amino acids: CSASGQGAWRGNQPQHF. The CDR3 DNA reads TGCAGTGCTAGTGGGCAGGGGGCCTGGAGGGGCAATCAGCCCCAGCATTTT.

In its sample, this clonotype was seen a few times. The chain recombines TRBV12-3 or TRBV12-4 with TRBJ1-5; D is unclear. The length of the CDR3 is 14 residues. With 7 bases removed from V and 7 bases from J, the gap between germline ends came to 17 bases. In DNA, the CDR3 is TGTGCCAGCACCCTAGAGGGTTTCAAGCAGCCCCAGCATTTT. Encoded protein: CASTLEGFKQPQHF.

This clonotype was found many times. This rearrangement joins TRBV15 to TRBJ1-2; a weak D match, TRBD1 (5 bases). Germline V gene lookup returns CDR1 LNHNV and CDR2 YYDKDF (reference sequence). The CDR3 contains 12 residues. V lost 2 bases to trimming and J lost 9 bases, with 10 bases between them. The CDR3 sequence is CATSRQEGSYTF. The CDR3 nucleotides read TGTGCCACCAGCAGACAAGAGGGGAGCTACACCTTC.

This clonotype was seen many times. The V call is TRBV2, the J call TRBJ1-1; D possibly corresponds to TRBD1 (6 bases). Germline-derived CDR1 and CDR2 are SNHLY and FYNNEI. The CDR3 length is 12 residues. V was trimmed by 9 bases and J by 5 bases, leaving 13 bases between them. The CDR3 nucleotides are TGTGCCAGTATAACAGGGAATACTGAAGCTTTCTTT. Translating gives CASITGNTEAFF.

This clonotype occurred many times. The chain links TRBV20-1 to TRBJ2-7; 12 bases line up with TRBD2. Per the germline V gene, CDR1 is DFQATT and CDR2 is SNEGSKA (reference sequence). V dropped 6 bases and J dropped 2; count of bases not matched to a gene: 5. The CDR3 covers 14 residues. For the CDR3, the DNA is TGCAGTGCGAGACTAGCGGGGGCTCCCTACGAGCAGTACTTC. Its translation: CSARLAGAPYEQYF.

The CDR3 region has the DNA TGTGCCAGTAAGGACAGGGGTTACGAGCAGTACTTC. Its translation is CASKDRGYEQYF. The chain recombines TRBV2 with TRBJ2-7; 9 bases match TRBD1. V trimming: 9 bases; J trimming: 4 bases; junction bases outside the gene matches: 4. CDR1 is SNHLY, CDR2 FYNNEI, per germline. This CDR3 comprises 12 residues.

In its sample, this clonotype was seen many times. The chain employs TRBV15 and TRBJ1-2; D may be TRBD1 (6 bases). Germline V lookup: CDR1 LNHNV, CDR2 YYDKDF (reference sequence). V lost 1 base, J lost 8 bases, and 11 bases lay in between. The CDR3 consists of 13 residues. CDR3 sequence reads: CATSRGAGDGYTF. The CDR3 nucleotides read TGTGCCACCAGCAGAGGTGCAGGGGACGGCTACACCTTC.

This clonotype showed up just a few times. This chain uses TRBV5-4 with TRBJ2-1, with 9 bases identical to TRBD2. Germline CDR1 and CDR2: SGHNT and YYREEE (reference sequence). The V and J ends lost 4 bases and 8 bases, in that order; junction bases with no gene match: 10. The CDR3 runs 15 residues. CDR3 amino acids: CASSMPGLARDEQFF. In nucleotides, the CDR3 is TGTGCCAGCAGCATGCCGGGACTAGCTCGCGATGAGCAGTTCTTC. Supplemented by reference TRBV5-4 and TRBJ2-1, the full variable domain reads ETGVTQSPTHLIKTRGQQVTLRCSSQSGHNTVSWYQQALGQGPQFIFQYYREEENGRGNFPPRFSGLQFPNYSSELNVNALELDDSALYLCASSMPGLARDEQFFGPGTRLTVL.

Ten or more counts support this clonotype. The rearrangement joins TRBV2 to TRBJ2-3, with 11 bases identical to TRBD2. This CDR3 is 15 amino acids long. The germline V gene encodes CDR1 SNHLY and CDR2 FYNNEI. With 8 bases clipped from V and 2 bases from J, the junction kept 6 bases outside the gene matches. CDR3 residues: CASETSGGATDTQYF. In nucleotides, the CDR3 is TGTGCCAGCGAAACTAGCGGGGGAGCCACAGATACGCAGTATTTT.

This clonotype was observed at least ten times. The chain carries TRBV7-3 and TRBJ2-2, with D possibly TRBD1 on 5 matching bases. The CDR3 consists of 14 residues. Germline assignment: CDR1 SGHTA and CDR2 FQGTGA. V dropped 3 bases and J dropped 2 bases, with 7 bases sitting between them. In nucleotides, the CDR3 is TGTGCCAGCAGCTTCGGACACAACACCGGGGAGCTGTTTTTT. Translating gives CASSFGHNTGELFF.

This clonotype was seen at least ten times. The CDR3 spells CASSLGGDLYEQYF. The DNA of the CDR3 is TGCGCCAGCAGCTTGGGGGGAGACCTCTACGAGCAGTACTTC. This chain links TRBV5-1 with TRBJ2-7, with a tentative D call TRBD2 (5 bases). V was pared by 0 bases and J by 3 bases, with 10 bases between. The germline gives CDR1 SGHRS, CDR2 YFSETQ. The CDR3 length is 14 residues.

This clonotype was seen at least ten times. The V call is TRBV23-1, the J call TRBJ1-1, with D hard to call. TRBV23-1 is noted as an ORF with a role that remains uncertain. V was pared by 3 bases and J by 6 bases, with 5 bases between. The CDR3 spans 11 residues. The CDR3 DNA is TGCGCCAGCAGTCACCGAGCTGAAGCTTTCTTT. Amino acid sequence: CASSHRAEAFF.

Ten or more counts support this clonotype. The chain employs TRBV18 and TRBJ2-3; weak D call: TRBD1 (5 bases). Germline V gene data show CDR1 as KGHSH and CDR2 as LQKENI. Trimming removed 0 bases at V and 4 bases at J, with 11 bases between. This CDR3 comprises 15 residues. CDR3: CASSPPSAGSDTQYF. The DNA for the CDR3 is TGTGCCAGCTCACCACCGTCGGCAGGGTCAGATACGCAGTATTTT.

Ten or more counts support this clonotype. The rearrangement links TRBV30 to TRBJ1-5, with unresolved D. The CDR3 contains 15 residues. Trimming removed 1 base at V and 2 bases at J, with 12 bases between. Germline CDR1 is GTSNPN and CDR2 is SVGIG (reference sequence). This CDR3 is CAWSGGVKGNQPQHF. CDR3 bases: TGTGCCTGGAGTGGGGGAGTCAAGGGCAATCAGCCCCAGCATTTT.

In this sample, this clonotype turned up many times. V is TRBV13 and J is TRBJ2-3; 11 nucleotides agree with TRBD2. The germline gives CDR1 PRHDT, CDR2 FYEKMQ (reference sequence). With 3 bases clipped from V and 5 bases from J, the junction kept 7 bases outside the gene matches. This CDR3 is built from 16 residues. CDR3 protein: CASSLGTGLAGDTQYF. CDR3 coding DNA: TGTGCCAGCAGCTTGGGTACCGGACTAGCGGGAGATACGCAGTATTTT.